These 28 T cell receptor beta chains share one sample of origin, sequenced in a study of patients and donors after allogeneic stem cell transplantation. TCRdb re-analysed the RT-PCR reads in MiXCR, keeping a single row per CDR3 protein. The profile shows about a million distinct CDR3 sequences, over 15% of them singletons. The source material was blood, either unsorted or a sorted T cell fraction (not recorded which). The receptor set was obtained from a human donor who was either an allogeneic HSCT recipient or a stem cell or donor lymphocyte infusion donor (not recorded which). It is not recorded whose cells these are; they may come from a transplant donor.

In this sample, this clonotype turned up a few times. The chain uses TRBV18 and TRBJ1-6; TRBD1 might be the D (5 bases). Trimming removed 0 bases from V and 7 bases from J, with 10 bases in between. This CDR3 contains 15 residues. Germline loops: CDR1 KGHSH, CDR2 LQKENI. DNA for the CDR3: TGTGCCAGCTCACCACCCGGGACCCTAAATTCACCCCTCCACTTT. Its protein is CASSPPGTLNSPLHF.

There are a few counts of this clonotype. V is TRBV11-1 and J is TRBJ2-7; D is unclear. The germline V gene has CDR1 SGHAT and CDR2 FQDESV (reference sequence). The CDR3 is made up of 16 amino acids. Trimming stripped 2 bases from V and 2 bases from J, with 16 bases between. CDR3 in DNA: TGTGCCAGCAGCTTAAATTCGGCTAGTCTAGCCTACGAGCAGTACTTC. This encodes CASSLNSASLAYEQYF.

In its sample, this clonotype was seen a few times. For the CDR3, the DNA is TGCGCCAGCACGTATGGAGTGAACACTGAAGCTTTCTTT. Translation: CASTYGVNTEAFF. The chain is built from TRBV5-1 and TRBJ1-1, with D unresolved. The germline V and J ends were trimmed by 6 bases and 0 bases, with 9 bases remaining between them. The CDR3 length is 13 residues. Germline-derived CDR1 and CDR2 are SGHRS and YFSETQ.

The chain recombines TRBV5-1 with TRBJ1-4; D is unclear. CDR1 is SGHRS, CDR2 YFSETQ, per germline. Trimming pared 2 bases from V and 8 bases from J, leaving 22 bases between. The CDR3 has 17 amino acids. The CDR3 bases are TGCGCCAGCAGCTTTTATTCGACCGCTAGATCGGGGGAAAAACTGTTTTTT. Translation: CASSFYSTARSGEKLFF. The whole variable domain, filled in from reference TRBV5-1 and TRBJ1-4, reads KAGVTQTPRYLIKTRGQQVTLSCSPISGHRSVSWYQQTPGQGLQFLFEYFSETQRNKGNFPGRFSGRQFSNSRSEMNVSTLELGDSALYLCASSFYSTARSGEKLFFGSGTQLSVL.

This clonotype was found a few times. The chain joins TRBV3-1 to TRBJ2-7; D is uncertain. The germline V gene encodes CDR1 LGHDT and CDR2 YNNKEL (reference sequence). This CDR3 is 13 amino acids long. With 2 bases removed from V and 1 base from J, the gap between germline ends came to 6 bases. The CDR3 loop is CASSQQASYEQYF. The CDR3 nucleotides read TGTGCCAGCAGCCAACAAGCGTCCTACGAGCAGTACTTC.

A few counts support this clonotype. The DNA of the CDR3 is TGTGCCAGCAGCCAATTGACCGGGACAGGGGGCGGTAGGTACACTGAAGCTTTCTTT. Translation gives CASSQLTGTGGGRYTEAFF. The rearrangement joins TRBV16 to TRBJ1-1; TRBD1 agrees at 12 bases. Germline CDR1 reads KGHSY; CDR2 reads FQNENV. The junction had 12 bases not matched to a gene; V was cut back by 1 base and J by 3 bases. The CDR3 is made up of 19 amino acids.

CDR3 in amino acids: CASSLGDGSPLHF. The CDR3 DNA sequence: TGCGCCAGCAGCTTGGGTGACGGGTCACCCCTCCACTTT. V and J are TRBV5-1 and TRBJ1-6; D call uncertain. The length of the CDR3 is 13 residues. CDR1 and CDR2 from the germline V gene are SGHRS and YFSETQ. Trimming cost V 0 bases and J 10 bases, with 8 bases left between them. Supplemented by reference TRBV5-1 and TRBJ1-6, the full variable domain reads KAGVTQTPRYLIKTRGQQVTLSCSPISGHRSVSWYQQTPGQGLQFLFEYFSETQRNKGNFPGRFSGRQFSNSRSEMNVSTLELGDSALYLCASSLGDGSPLHFGNGTRLTVT.

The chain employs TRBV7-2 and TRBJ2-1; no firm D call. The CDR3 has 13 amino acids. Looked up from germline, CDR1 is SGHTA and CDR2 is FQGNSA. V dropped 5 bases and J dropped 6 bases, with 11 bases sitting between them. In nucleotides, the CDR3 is TGTGCCAGCAGCCCGATCTTTCCCAATGAGCAGTTCTTC. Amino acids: CASSPIFPNEQFF.

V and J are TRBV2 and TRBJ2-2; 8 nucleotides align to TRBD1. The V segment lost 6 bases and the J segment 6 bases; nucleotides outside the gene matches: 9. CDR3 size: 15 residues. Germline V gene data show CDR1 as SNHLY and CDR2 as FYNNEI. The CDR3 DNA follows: TGTGCCAGCAGAGACCGGACAGGGAAGGCCGGGGAGCTGTTTTTT. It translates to CASRDRTGKAGELFF.

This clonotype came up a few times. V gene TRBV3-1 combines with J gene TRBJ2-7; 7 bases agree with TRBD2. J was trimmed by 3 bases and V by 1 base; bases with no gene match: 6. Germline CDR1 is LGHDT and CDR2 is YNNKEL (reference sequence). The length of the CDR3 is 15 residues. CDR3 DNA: TGTGCCAGCAGCCAAGCATCTAGCGGAGACTACGAGCAGTACTTC. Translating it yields CASSQASSGDYEQYF.

CDR3 amino acids: CSVTDRGSYNEQFF. The CDR3 DNA reads as TGCAGCGTCACCGACAGGGGCTCCTACAATGAGCAGTTCTTC. The chain recombines TRBV29-1 with TRBJ2-1; 8 bases are shared with TRBD1. Per the germline V gene, CDR1 is SQVTM and CDR2 is ANQGSEA. This CDR3 is 14 amino acids long. With V trimmed by 6 bases and J by 0 bases, 4 bases remained unmatched.

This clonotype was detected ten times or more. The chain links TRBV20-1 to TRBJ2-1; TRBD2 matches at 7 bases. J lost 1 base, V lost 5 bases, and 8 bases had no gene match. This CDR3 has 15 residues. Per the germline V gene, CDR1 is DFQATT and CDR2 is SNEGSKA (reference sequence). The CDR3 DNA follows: TGCAGTGCTCGGACTAGGCCTGGTTCCTACAATGAGCAGTTCTTC. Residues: CSARTRPGSYNEQFF.

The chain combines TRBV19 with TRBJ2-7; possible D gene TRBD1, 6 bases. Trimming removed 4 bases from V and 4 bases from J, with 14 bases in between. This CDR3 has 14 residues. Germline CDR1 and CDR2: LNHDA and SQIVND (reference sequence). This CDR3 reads CASSTQGLTYEQYF. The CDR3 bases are TGTGCCAGTAGTACACAGGGCCTCACTTACGAGCAGTACTTC.

The DNA of the CDR3 is TGCAGTGTTAAACCAGGGTTTGCGATGAACACTGAAGCTTTCTTT. It translates to CSVKPGFAMNTEAFF. The V call is TRBV20-1, the J call TRBJ1-1, with D perhaps matching TRBD1 (5 bases). The germline V gene has CDR1 DFQATT and CDR2 SNEGSKA (reference sequence). CDR3 length equals 15 residues. Trimming took 7 bases from V and 0 from J, leaving 18 bases between them.

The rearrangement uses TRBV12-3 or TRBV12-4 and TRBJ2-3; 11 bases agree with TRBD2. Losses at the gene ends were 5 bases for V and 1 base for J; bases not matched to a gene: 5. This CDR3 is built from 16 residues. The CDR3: CASSPHSGRGTDTQYF. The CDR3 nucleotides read TGTGCCAGCAGTCCTCATAGCGGGAGGGGCACAGATACGCAGTATTTT.

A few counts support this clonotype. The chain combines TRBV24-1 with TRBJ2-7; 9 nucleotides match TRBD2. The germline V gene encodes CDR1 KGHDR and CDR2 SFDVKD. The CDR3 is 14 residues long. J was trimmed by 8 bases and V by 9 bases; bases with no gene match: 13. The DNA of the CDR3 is TGTGCCACCGGCGCCGGGACTAGCAATGGCAAGCAGTACTTC. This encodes CATGAGTSNGKQYF.

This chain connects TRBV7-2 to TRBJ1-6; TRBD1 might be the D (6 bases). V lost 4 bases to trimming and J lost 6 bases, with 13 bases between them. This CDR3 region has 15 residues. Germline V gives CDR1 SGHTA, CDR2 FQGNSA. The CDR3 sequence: CASSSRDTVNSPLHF. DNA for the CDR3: TGTGCCAGCAGCTCCCGGGACACCGTTAATTCACCCCTCCACTTT.

The CDR3 spells CASSAAGTRSSYEQYF. CDR3 nucleotides: TGTGCCAGCAGCGCTGCCGGGACCAGGAGCTCCTACGAGCAGTACTTC. The V call is TRBV28, the J call TRBJ2-7, with D perhaps assigned TRBD1 or TRBD2 (5 bases each). Trimming cost V 6 bases and J 0 bases, with 18 bases left between them. CDR1 and CDR2 (germline): MDHEN, SYDVKM. The CDR3 extends over 16 amino acids.

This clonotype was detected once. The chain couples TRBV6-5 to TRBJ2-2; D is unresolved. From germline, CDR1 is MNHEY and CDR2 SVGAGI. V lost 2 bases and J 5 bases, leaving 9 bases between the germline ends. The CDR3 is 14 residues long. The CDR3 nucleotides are TGTGCCAGCAGTTACCTCCACCTTACCGGGGAGCTGTTTTTT. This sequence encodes CASSYLHLTGELFF.

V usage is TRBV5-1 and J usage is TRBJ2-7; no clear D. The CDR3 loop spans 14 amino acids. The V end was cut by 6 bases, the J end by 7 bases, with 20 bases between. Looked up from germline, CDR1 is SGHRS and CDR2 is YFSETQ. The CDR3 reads CASTADSNVQEQYF. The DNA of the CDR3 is TGCGCCAGCACCGCAGACTCAAATGTTCAGGAGCAGTACTTC.

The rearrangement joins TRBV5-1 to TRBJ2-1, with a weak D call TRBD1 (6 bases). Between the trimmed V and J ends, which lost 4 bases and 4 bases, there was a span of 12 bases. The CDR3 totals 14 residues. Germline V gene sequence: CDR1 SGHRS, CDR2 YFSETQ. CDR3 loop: CASSRGQLYNEQFF. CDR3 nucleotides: TGCGCCAGCAGCCGGGGACAATTATACAATGAGCAGTTCTTC. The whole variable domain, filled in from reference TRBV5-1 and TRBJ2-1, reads KAGVTQTPRYLIKTRGQQVTLSCSPISGHRSVSWYQQTPGQGLQFLFEYFSETQRNKGNFPGRFSGRQFSNSRSEMNVSTLELGDSALYLCASSRGQLYNEQFFGPGTRLTVL.

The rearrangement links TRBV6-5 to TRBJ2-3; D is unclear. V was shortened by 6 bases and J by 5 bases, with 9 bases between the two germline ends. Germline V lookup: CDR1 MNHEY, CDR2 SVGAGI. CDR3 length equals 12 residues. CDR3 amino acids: CASSNSGDTQYF. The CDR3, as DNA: TGTGCCAGCAGCAACTCGGGAGATACGCAGTATTTT.

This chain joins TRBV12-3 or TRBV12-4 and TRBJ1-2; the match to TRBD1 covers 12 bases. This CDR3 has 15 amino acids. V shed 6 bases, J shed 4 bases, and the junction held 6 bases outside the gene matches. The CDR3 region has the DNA TGTGCCAGCAGGGGACAGGGGGCGGTTTCCTATGGCTACACCTTC. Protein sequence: CASRGQGAVSYGYTF.

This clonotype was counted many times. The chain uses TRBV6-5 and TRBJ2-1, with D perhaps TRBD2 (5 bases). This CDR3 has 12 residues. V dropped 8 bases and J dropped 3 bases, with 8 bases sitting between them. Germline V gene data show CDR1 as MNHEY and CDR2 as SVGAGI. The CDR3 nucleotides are TGTGCCAGCCGGGGAGTCTACAATGAGCAGTTCTTC. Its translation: CASRGVYNEQFF.

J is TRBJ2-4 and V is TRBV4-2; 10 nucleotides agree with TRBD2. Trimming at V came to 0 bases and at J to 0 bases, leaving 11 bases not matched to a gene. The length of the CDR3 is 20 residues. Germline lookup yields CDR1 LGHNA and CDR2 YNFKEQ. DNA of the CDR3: TGTGCCAGCAGCCAAGATTTAAGTGGGACTAGCGTTCTAGCCAAAAACATTCAGTACTTC. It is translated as CASSQDLSGTSVLAKNIQYF.

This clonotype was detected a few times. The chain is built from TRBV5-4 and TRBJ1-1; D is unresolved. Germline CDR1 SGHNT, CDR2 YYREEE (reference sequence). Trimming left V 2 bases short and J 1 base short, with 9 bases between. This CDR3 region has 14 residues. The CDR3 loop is CASSFSGGNTEAFF. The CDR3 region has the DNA TGTGCCAGCAGCTTTTCCGGCGGGAACACTGAAGCTTTCTTT. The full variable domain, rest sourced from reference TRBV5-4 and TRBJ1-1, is ETGVTQSPTHLIKTRGQQVTLRCSSQSGHNTVSWYQQALGQGPQFIFQYYREEENGRGNFPPRFSGLQFPNYSSELNVNALELDDSALYLCASSFSGGNTEAFFGQGTRLTVV.

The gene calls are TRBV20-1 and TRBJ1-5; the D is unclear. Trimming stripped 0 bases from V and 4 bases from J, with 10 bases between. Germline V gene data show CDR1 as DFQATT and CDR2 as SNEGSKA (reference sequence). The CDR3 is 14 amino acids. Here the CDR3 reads CSARDLGYNQPQHF. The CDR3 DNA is TGCAGTGCTAGAGATCTAGGCTATAATCAGCCCCAGCATTTT.

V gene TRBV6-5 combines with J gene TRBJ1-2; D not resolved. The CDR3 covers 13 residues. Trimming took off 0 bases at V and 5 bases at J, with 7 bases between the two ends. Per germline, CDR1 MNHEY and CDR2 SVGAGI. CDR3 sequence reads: CASSYSNSYGYTF. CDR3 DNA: TGTGCCAGCAGTTACTCGAACAGTTATGGCTACACCTTC.